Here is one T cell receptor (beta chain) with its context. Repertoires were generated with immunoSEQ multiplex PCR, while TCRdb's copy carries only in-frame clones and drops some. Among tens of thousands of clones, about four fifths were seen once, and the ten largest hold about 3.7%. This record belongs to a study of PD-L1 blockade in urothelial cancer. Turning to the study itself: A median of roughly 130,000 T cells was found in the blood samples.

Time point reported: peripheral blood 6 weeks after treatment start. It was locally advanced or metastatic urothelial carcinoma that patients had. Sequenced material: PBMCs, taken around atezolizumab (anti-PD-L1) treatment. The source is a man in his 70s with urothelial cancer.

For the CDR3, the DNA is TGTGCCAGCAGTTTATATCCCCCGACTAGCGGGAGGTCGAGCTCCTACGAGCAGTACTTC. Translated: CASSLYPPTSGRSSSYEQYF. The chain has TRBV27 and TRBJ2-7, with 13 nucleotides matching TRBD2. There are 20 residues in the CDR3. Germline trimming cut 1 base from V and 0 bases from J; bases unmatched to any gene: 12. Germline-derived CDR1 and CDR2 are MNHEY and SMNVEV (reference sequence).